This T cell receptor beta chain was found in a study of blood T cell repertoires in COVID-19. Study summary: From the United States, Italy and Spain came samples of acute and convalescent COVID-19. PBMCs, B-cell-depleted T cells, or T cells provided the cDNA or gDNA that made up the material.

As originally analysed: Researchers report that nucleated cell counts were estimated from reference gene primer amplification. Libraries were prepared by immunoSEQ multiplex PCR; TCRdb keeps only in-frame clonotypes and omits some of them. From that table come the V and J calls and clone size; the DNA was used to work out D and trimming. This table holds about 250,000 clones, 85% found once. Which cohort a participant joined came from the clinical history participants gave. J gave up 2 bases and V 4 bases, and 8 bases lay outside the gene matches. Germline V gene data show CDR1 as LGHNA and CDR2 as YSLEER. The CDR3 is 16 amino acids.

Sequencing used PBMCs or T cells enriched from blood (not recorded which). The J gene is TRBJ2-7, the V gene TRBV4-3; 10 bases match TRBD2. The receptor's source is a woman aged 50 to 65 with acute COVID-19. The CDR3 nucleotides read TGCGCCAGCAGCCGTAGGGGGACTAGCGAAGCCTACGAGCAGTACTTC. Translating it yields CASSRRGTSEAYEQYF.